Listed below are T cell receptor beta chains from one sample, sequenced in a study of Ad26.COV2.S vaccination and SARS-CoV-2 variants. TCRdb's copy holds only in-frame clones and misses some; the assay was immunoSEQ multiplex PCR. The table includes 500,000 or so clones, 80% to 90% detected once. The sample was peripheral blood, taken in a trial of Ad26.COV2.S vaccine versus placebo. Receptors originate from a person aged 18 to 59 who received the Ad26.COV2.S COVID-19 vaccine or a placebo. The CDR3 runs from the conserved cysteine through the conserved F or W. D genes are given only for firm matches. Expanded clones get a size class; other rows say once, few or many, or leave the size out.

clone_size j_call v_call cdr3_length d_call cdr3_nt cdr3_aa
. TRBJ2-3 TRBV30 14 TRBD2 TGTGCCCTGAGGGTAGCGGGGGTAACAGATACGCAGTATTTT CALRVAGVTDTQYF
. TRBJ1-1 TRBV18 14 . TGTGCCAGCTCCCAGTTACAGAGGAACACTGAAGCTTTCTTT CASSQLQRNTEAFF
. TRBJ2-3 TRBV7-2 16 TRBD1 TGTGCCAGCAGCTCCCTGGGACAGGGGGCATCAGATACGCAGTATTTT CASSSLGQGASDTQYF
. TRBJ1-1 TRBV15 15 TRBD1 TGTGCCACCAGCAGAGACAGGGGGCCGAACACTGAAGCTTTCTTT CATSRDRGPNTEAFF
few TRBJ1-2 TRBV7-9 12 . TGTGCTTCCAGCCCAAAGGCAGCTTTTAGTACCTTC CASSPKAAFSTF
. TRBJ2-1 TRBV4-1 16 . TGCGCCAGCAGCGTACTGGGACACCTGCCCTACAATGAGCAGTTCTTC CASSVLGHLPYNEQFF
. TRBJ1-2 TRBV19 12 . TGTGCCAGTAAGAGTCTCGGGGATGGCTACACCTTC CASKSLGDGYTF
. TRBJ1-1 TRBV11-1 14 TRBD1 TGTGCCAGCAGCTCCGGACAGGGGGGGACTGAAGCTTTCTTT CASSSGQGGTEAFF
once TRBJ2-5 TRBV4-3 16 TRBD1 TGCGCCAGCAGCCAATGGGACAGGGACCGCCAAGAGACCCAGTACTTC CASSQWDRDRQETQYF
. TRBJ1-1 TRBV5-1 14 . TGCGCCAGCAGCTTAAGATCGAGTGGCACTGAAGCTTTCTTT CASSLRSSGTEAFF
. TRBJ1-2 TRBV5-1 14 . TGCGCCAGCAGCTCAGGACAGATAAGCTATGGCTACACCTTC CASSSGQISYGYTF
. TRBJ2-7 TRBV7-9 14 TRBD2 TGTGCCAGCAGCTTAATCGCGGGGGGCGACGAGCAGTACTTC CASSLIAGGDEQYF
. TRBJ2-7 TRBV6-5 14 . TGTGCCAGCAGTTATACAGGGGAGGGCTACGAGCAGTACTTC CASSYTGEGYEQYF
. TRBJ2-5 TRBV18 15 . TGTGCCAGCTCACCACGGGAGGGGGCTGGAGAGACCCAGTACTTC CASSPREGAGETQYF
. TRBJ2-2 TRBV11-2 17 . TGTGCCAGCAGCTTAGAATACGGGGGTGGTAGGTCCGGGGAGCTGTTTTTT CASSLEYGGGRSGELFF
. TRBJ2-3 TRBV7-3 18 . TGTGCCAGCAGCTCCCCCCTGGGAACCTCTCCTAGCACAGATACGCAGTATTTT CASSSPLGTSPSTDTQYF
. TRBJ2-7 TRBV9 15 TRBD1 TGTGCCAGCAGCGTAGCCGGGACAGGGGTATACGAGCAGTACTTC CASSVAGTGVYEQYF
. TRBJ1-5 TRBV28 16 . TGTGCCAGCAGTTTATCGTCGAGAGGCCCCGGTCAGCCCCAGCATTTT CASSLSSRGPGQPQHF
. TRBJ1-4 TRBV2 15 TRBD1 TGTGCCAGCCAACTAACCGGGACAGGGGCACGGAAACTGTTTTTT CASQLTGTGARKLFF
. TRBJ2-7 TRBV30 12 TRBD1 TGTGCCTGGGCCGGGACAGCTTACGAGCAGTACTTC CAWAGTAYEQYF
. TRBJ1-3 TRBV28 17 . TGTGCCAGCAGTTGGCCGGGACACTCTTACTCTGGAAACACCATATATTTT CASSWPGHSYSGNTIYF
few TRBJ1-2 TRBV18 15 . TGTGCCAGCTCACTCCTGGGAGGGTTCGACTATGGCTACACCTTC CASSLLGGFDYGYTF
. TRBJ2-1 TRBV7-3 13 . TGTGCCAGCAGCTTTGAGTGGGGCAATGAGCAGTTCTTC CASSFEWGNEQFF
. TRBJ2-5 TRBV28 15 TRBD2 TGTGCCAGCAGCCTAACTAGCGACCAACCGGAGACCCAGTACTTC CASSLTSDQPETQYF
. TRBJ1-5 TRBV5-1 15 . TGCGCCAGCAGCTTGATTTCAGGGAAGAATCAGCCCCAGCATTTT CASSLISGKNQPQHF
. TRBJ2-2 TRBV7-9 18 . TGTGCCAGCAGCTTAGCGATAGGGAGACTAACGAACACCGGGGAGCTGTTTTTT CASSLAIGRLTNTGELFF
. TRBJ2-1 TRBV5-1 16 TRBD2 TGCGCCAGCAGCCCGGGGTGGACGGGAGGGCCTTCTGAGCAGTTCTTC CASSPGWTGGPSEQFF
. TRBJ2-7 TRBV28 16 . TGTGCCAGCATCCCCCAGAGGGGACGGGGACCCTACGAGCAGTACTTC CASIPQRGRGPYEQYF
. TRBJ2-7 TRBV13 15 . TGTGCCAGCAGCTTATTCGGAGGGGCCACCTACGAGCAGTACTTC CASSLFGGATYEQYF
. TRBJ1-1 TRBV18 13 . TGTGCCAGCTCGCCAGGGCTGAACACTGAAGCTTTCTTT CASSPGLNTEAFF
. TRBJ2-3 TRBV6-2/TRBV6-3 17 TRBD2 TGTGCCAGCAGTTTTCGGACTAGCGGGACTAGCACAGATACGCAGTATTTT CASSFRTSGTSTDTQYF
. TRBJ1-2 TRBV19 14 . TGTGCCAGTCGCGCGGGTACAGCTAACTATGGCTACACCTTC CASRAGTANYGYTF
. TRBJ2-2 TRBV3-1/TRBV3-2 16 . TGTGCCAGCAGCCAGCGGCAGGGTCTTTACACCGGGGAGCTGTTTTTT CASSQRQGLYTGELFF
. TRBJ1-2 TRBV2 12 . TGTGCCAGCGGGGACGTAAACTATGGCTACACCTTC CASGDVNYGYTF
. TRBJ1-2 TRBV28 16 . TGTGCCAGCAGTTTTAGACAGACGCAGTATAACTATGGCTACACCTTC CASSFRQTQYNYGYTF
few TRBJ1-1 TRBV10-3 13 . TGTGCCATCAGTAGACCCTCTAGCCTTGAAGCTTTCTTT CAISRPSSLEAFF
. TRBJ2-7 TRBV5-1 14 . TGCGCCAGCAGCTTGGGGGACAATCCCTACGAGCAGTACTTC CASSLGDNPYEQYF
once TRBJ1-2 TRBV5-1 13 . TGCGCCAGCAGCTTGACGCCAAACTATGGCTACACCTTC CASSLTPNYGYTF
. TRBJ2-2 TRBV12-3/TRBV12-4 12 . TGTGCCAGCAGCTTTTACACCGGGGAGCTGTTTTTT CASSFYTGELFF
. TRBJ1-2 TRBV13 15 TRBD1 TGTGCCAGCAGCGGGGGAGACAGGGATATTTATGGCTACACCTTC CASSGGDRDIYGYTF
. TRBJ1-4 TRBV25-1 14 TRBD1 TGTGCCAGCAGTGTACAGGGGCCTCGGGAAAAACTGTTTTTT CASSVQGPREKLFF
. TRBJ2-3 TRBV27 16 TRBD2 TGTGCCAGCCGGAGACTAGCGGGATCCCACAGTAATACGCAGTATTTT CASRRLAGSHSNTQYF
. TRBJ1-2 TRBV21-1 15 . TGTGCCAGCAGCTCCAAAGGTAGGATTGGCTATGGCTACACCTTC CASSSKGRIGYGYTF
. TRBJ2-1 TRBV4-2 12 . TGTGCCAGCAGCCGAGACAGGCATGAGCAGTTCTTC CASSRDRHEQFF
. TRBJ1-1 TRBV30 13 TRBD1 TGTGCCTGGATTGGACAGGGTGACACTGAAGCTTTCTTT CAWIGQGDTEAFF
. TRBJ1-2 TRBV28 15 . TGTGCCAGCAGCTATATGGGAGGGGGTCGTCGGGGCTACACCTTC CASSYMGGGRRGYTF
once TRBJ1-2 TRBV5-4 15 TRBD1 TGTGCCAGCAGTCTAAAGACAGGGCGGGACTATGGCTACACCTTC CASSLKTGRDYGYTF
. TRBJ2-7 TRBV6-5 12 . TGTGCCAGCAGTTCCCCGGGCTACGAGCAGTACTTC CASSSPGYEQYF
. TRBJ1-1 TRBV30 15 . TGTGCCTGGAGTTCCCCCCCGGGTTGGGCCACTGAAGCTTTCTTT CAWSSPPGWATEAFF
. TRBJ2-1 TRBV6-6 14 TRBD1 TGTGCCAGCAGCGGACAGGGGGTCGGGAATGAGCAGTTCTTC CASSGQGVGNEQFF
. TRBJ1-1 TRBV29-1 12 . TGCAGCGGCGGACAGTTGAACACTGAAGCTTTCTTT CSGGQLNTEAFF
few TRBJ2-1 TRBV2 15 . TGTGCCAGCAGTGGCGGGGAAATTGAATACAATGAGCAGTTCTTC CASSGGEIEYNEQFF
. TRBJ2-2 TRBV7-2 16 . TGTGCCAGCAGCTCGGCCCCAGGGTGGCCCTCCGGGGAGCTGTTTTTT CASSSAPGWPSGELFF
few TRBJ1-6 TRBV27 14 . TGTGCCAGCAGTTACGAACGCCTTCTTACACCCCTCCACTTT CASSYERLLTPLHF
. TRBJ2-7 TRBV11-1 14 . TGTGCCAGCAGCTCGACAGCGTCCACCTACGAGCAGTACTTC CASSSTASTYEQYF
. TRBJ2-1 TRBV6-4 13 . TGTGCCAGCAGTGCCACGGGGCTAAGTGAGCAGTTCTTC CASSATGLSEQFF
. TRBJ1-1 TRBV30 13 . TGTGCCTGGAGTGAACAGGGAATCACTGAAGCTTTCTTT CAWSEQGITEAFF